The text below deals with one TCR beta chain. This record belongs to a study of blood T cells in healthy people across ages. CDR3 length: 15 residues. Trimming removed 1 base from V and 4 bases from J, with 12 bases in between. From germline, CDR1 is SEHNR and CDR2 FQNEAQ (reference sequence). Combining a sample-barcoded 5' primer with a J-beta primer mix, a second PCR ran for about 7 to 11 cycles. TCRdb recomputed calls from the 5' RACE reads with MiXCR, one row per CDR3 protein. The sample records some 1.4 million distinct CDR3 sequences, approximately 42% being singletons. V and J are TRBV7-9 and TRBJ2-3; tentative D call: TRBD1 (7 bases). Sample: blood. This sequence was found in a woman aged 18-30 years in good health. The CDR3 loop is CASSLGARGADTQYF. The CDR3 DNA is TGTGCCAGCAGCTTAGGCGCCAGGGGGGCAGATACGCAGTATTTT.